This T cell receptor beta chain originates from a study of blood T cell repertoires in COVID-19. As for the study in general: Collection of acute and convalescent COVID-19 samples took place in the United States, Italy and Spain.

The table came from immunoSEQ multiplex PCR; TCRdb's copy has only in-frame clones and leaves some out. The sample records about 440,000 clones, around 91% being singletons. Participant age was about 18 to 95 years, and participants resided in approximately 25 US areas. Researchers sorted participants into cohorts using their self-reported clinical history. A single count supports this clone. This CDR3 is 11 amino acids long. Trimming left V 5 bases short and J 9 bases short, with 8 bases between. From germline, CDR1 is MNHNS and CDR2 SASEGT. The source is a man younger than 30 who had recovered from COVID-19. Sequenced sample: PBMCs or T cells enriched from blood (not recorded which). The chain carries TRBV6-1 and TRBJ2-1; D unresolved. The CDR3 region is CASSYTGEQFF. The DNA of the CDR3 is TGTGCCAGCAGTTATACTGGTGAGCAGTTCTTC.